This T cell receptor beta chain appears in the sequencing data of a study of shared clonotypes between healthy human individuals. In the original processing: Filtering was not the same, since immunoSEQ gave junction-only sequences without quality scores. The assay was immunoSEQ multiplex PCR, and TCRdb's table has in-frame clones only and misses some. V and J calls and clone size are those listed in that table; D and trimming were worked out from the DNA. The table shows 2.3 million or so clones, with 85% to 95% occurring only once. This CDR3 has 15 residues. CDR1 is SNHLY, CDR2 FYNNEI, per germline. The V and J ends lost 3 bases and 8 bases respectively, with 17 bases between them. Findings and limits, study-wide: A limitation of the genetic and exposure-history diversity represented arose from few donors.

Comments on this clone: Its target is unknown.

The sequencing sample was made of naive CD4+ T cells from PBMCs. Subset given: CD45RA+ positively selected. This TCR derives from a man younger than 35 in good health. Some clones in this sample may be carry-over from other donors' samples. The V gene is TRBV2, the J gene TRBJ2-1; D may be TRBD2 (5 bases). CDR3: CASSEGRNPRDEQFF. CDR3 bases: TGTGCCAGCAGTGAGGGGAGAAACCCTAGGGATGAGCAGTTCTTC.